The 21 T cell receptor beta chains presented below share a single source sample, sequenced in a study of naive and memory T cell subsets. Four PCR rounds used nested alpha and beta constant region primers plus the SP2 primer. One entry per CDR3 protein, called by TCRdb with MiXCR from the 5' RACE reads. This table has tens of thousands of distinct CDR3 sequences, over 7% appearing once. The library had UMIs added by 3' ligation of an oligonucleotide to TCR cDNA. The receptors shown here come from a male donor in good health.

This clonotype was seen a handful of times. The rearrangement links TRBV6-1 to TRBJ2-7, with D possibly being TRBD1 or TRBD2 (5 bases each). This CDR3 has 15 residues. Between the trimmed V and J ends, which lost 2 bases and 0 bases, there was a span of 11 bases. CDR1 MNHNS and CDR2 SASEGT come from the germline V gene. This chain's CDR3 is CASSEQGTFSYEQYF. Written as DNA, the CDR3 is TGTGCCAGCAGTGAACAAGGGACGTTCTCCTACGAGCAGTACTTC.

This chain joins TRBV11-2 and TRBJ2-3; 8 nucleotides match TRBD1. The trim removed 5 bases at V and 0 bases at J, leaving 4 bases unmatched. Germline lookup yields CDR1 SGHAT and CDR2 FQNNGV. This CDR3 region has 15 residues. This CDR3 is CASSPGQESTDTQYF. CDR3 in DNA: TGTGCCAGCAGCCCGGGACAGGAGAGCACAGATACGCAGTATTTT.

The chain joins TRBV11-2 to TRBJ2-7, with TRBD1 matching 7 bases. After removal of 4 bases from V and 3 bases from J, the junction contained 3 bases not matched to a gene. CDR1 SGHAT and CDR2 FQNNGV come from the germline V gene. The CDR3 totals 13 residues. The CDR3 DNA is TGTGCCAGCAGCTCATCAGGGGGCTACGAGCAGTACTTC. It encodes CASSSSGGYEQYF.

This chain connects TRBV29-1 to TRBJ2-2, with D maybe TRBD2 (6 bases). The germline V gene encodes CDR1 SQVTM and CDR2 ANQGSEA. This CDR3 has 16 amino acids. Trimming pared 6 bases from V and 5 bases from J, leaving 22 bases between. The CDR3 DNA reads TGCAGCGTGGGGACTCCGGGACTGGGAAAAACCGGGGAGCTGTTTTTT. This gives the protein CSVGTPGLGKTGELFF.

This clonotype appeared many times. The chain links TRBV5-1 to TRBJ2-2, with TRBD1 identical over 7 bases. Trimming took 3 bases from V and 1 from J; bases not matched to a gene: 6. The CDR3 has 16 residues. Looked up from germline, CDR1 is SGHRS and CDR2 is YFSETQ. CDR3 residues: CASSSRQGQNTGELFF. In DNA, the CDR3 is TGCGCCAGCAGCTCAAGACAGGGACAGAACACCGGGGAGCTGTTTTTT.

The chain employs TRBV4-1 and TRBJ2-6; unclear D gene. Germline lookup yields CDR1 MGHRA and CDR2 YSYEKL. This CDR3 comprises 16 residues. V was trimmed by 0 bases and J by 2 bases, leaving 8 bases between them. Written as DNA, the CDR3 is TGCGCCAGCAGCCAAGAATTTCCCACTGGGGCCAACGTCCTGACTTTC. This translates into CASSQEFPTGANVLTF.

This clonotype turned up a few times. This chain connects TRBV5-5 to TRBJ2-7; perhaps TRBD1 as D (5 bases). Trimming removed 0 bases at V and 3 bases at J, with 10 bases between. The CDR3 sequence is 14 residues long. The germline V gene encodes CDR1 SGHKS and CDR2 YYEKEE (reference sequence). CDR3 in DNA: TGTGCCAGCAGCTTGGACAGGACATACTACGAGCAGTACTTC. Translation: CASSLDRTYYEQYF.

This clonotype was detected many times. The chain combines TRBV20-1 with TRBJ1-5; 9 bases agree with TRBD1. The CDR3 loop spans 14 amino acids. Germline lookup yields CDR1 DFQATT and CDR2 SNEGSKA (reference sequence). Germline trimming cut 6 bases from V and 3 bases from J; bases unmatched to any gene: 6. This CDR3 is CSARTGVPNQPQHF. The CDR3 DNA reads as TGCAGTGCAAGGACAGGGGTCCCCAATCAGCCCCAGCATTTT.

CDR3 nucleotide sequence: TGTGCCAGCAGTCCTAAAGGGGGGACAGCTGGTTACGAGCAGTACTTC. Its translation: CASSPKGGTAGYEQYF. This chain joins TRBV12-3 or TRBV12-4 and TRBJ2-7; D may be TRBD1 (7 bases). Trimming pared 5 bases from V and 4 bases from J, leaving 21 bases between. This CDR3 has 16 residues.

J is TRBJ2-3 and V is TRBV10-3; 10 positions agree with TRBD1. Germline CDR1 ENHRY, CDR2 SYGVKD. Trimming took 2 bases from V and 5 from J; bases not matched to a gene: 7. The CDR3 extends over 16 amino acids. CDR3 amino acids: CAISERDRGTGDTQYF. In DNA form, the CDR3 reads TGTGCCATCAGTGAGCGGGACAGGGGCACAGGAGATACGCAGTATTTT.

This clonotype turned up a few times. This CDR3 is CASSPGGYTGELFF. The CDR3 bases are TGTGCCAGCAGTCCAGGAGGGTACACCGGGGAGCTGTTTTTT. The chain joins TRBV12-3 or TRBV12-4 to TRBJ2-2, with D possibly being TRBD2 (6 bases). The CDR3 has 14 residues. The germline V and J ends were trimmed by 5 bases and 3 bases, with 10 bases remaining between them.

This clonotype has a handful of counts. In this CDR3 the conserved last residue, phenylalanine or tryptophan, is missing, so a read error is likely. The DNA is omitted, as the CDR3 cannot be located on it reliably, and the CDR3 follows TCRdb's listing. The chain combines TRBV5-1 with TRBJ1-1; whether TRBD1, the table's D call, matches the DNA was not checked. Per germline, CDR1 SGHRS and CDR2 YFSETQ. The CDR3 adds up to 9 amino acids, both ends counted. The CDR3 here is CASRDKDVL.

This clonotype was observed a handful of times. V is TRBV29-1 and J is TRBJ2-4, with D perhaps matching TRBD2 (5 bases). Trimming shortened V by 0 bases and J by 5 bases, and 11 bases separated the two germline ends. Germline V gene lookup returns CDR1 SQVTM and CDR2 ANQGSEA. The CDR3 runs to 14 residues. CDR3 DNA sequence: TGCAGCGTTGAAGATCGTAGGGAGCAAAACATTCAGTACTTC. Its translation: CSVEDRREQNIQYF. The full variable domain, its missing parts supplied by reference TRBV29-1 and TRBJ2-4, is SAVISQKPSRDICQRGTSLTIQCQVDSQVTMMFWYRQQPGQSLTLIATANQGSEATYESGFVIDKFPISRPNLTFSTLTVSNMSPEDSSIYLCSVEDRREQNIQYFGAGTRLSVL.

This clonotype was seen repeatedly, ten times or more. This chain links TRBV6-5 with TRBJ2-7, with TRBD1 matching over 9 bases. Trimming took 5 bases from V and 2 from J; bases not matched to a gene: 7. CDR3 length equals 15 residues. CDR1 MNHEY and CDR2 SVGAGI come from the germline V gene. CDR3 loop: CASSQETGGTYEQYF. In nucleotides, the CDR3 is TGTGCCAGCAGTCAAGAGACAGGGGGGACCTACGAGCAGTACTTC.

This clonotype was counted many times. The V call is TRBV6-1, the J call TRBJ2-7; TRBD2 aligns across 8 bases. CDR1 MNHNS and CDR2 SASEGT come from the germline V gene. This CDR3 region has 14 residues. V lost 7 bases to trimming and J lost 4 bases; unmatched junction nucleotides: 9. The CDR3 DNA reads as TGTGCCAGCAATGAGGCGGGGGGCCCTTACGAGCAGTACTTC. Translated, it gives CASNEAGGPYEQYF.

There are many counts of this clonotype. V and J are TRBV20-1 and TRBJ2-7; 7 bases match TRBD1. This CDR3 comprises 14 residues. Germline V CDR1 and CDR2: DFQATT, SNEGSKA (reference sequence). Losses at the gene ends were 1 base for V and 6 bases for J; bases not matched to a gene: 9. CDR3 bases: TGCAGTGCTAGAGGACAGGGAAACTACGGCGAGCAGTACTTC. Translated, it gives CSARGQGNYGEQYF.

In its sample, this clonotype was seen many times. This chain links TRBV12-3 or TRBV12-4 with TRBJ2-7; TRBD1 aligns across 8 bases. The CDR3 length is 12 residues. V shed 5 bases and J 7 bases; nucleotides not matched to a gene: 4. The CDR3 spells CASSGQGGEQYF. CDR3 bases: TGTGCCAGCAGTGGACAGGGCGGGGAGCAGTACTTC.

This clonotype was picked up many times. J is TRBJ2-1 and V is TRBV6-5; weak D call: TRBD2 (6 bases). The germline CDR1 and CDR2 sequences are MNHEY and SVGAGI. The V end lost 4 bases, the J end lost 9 bases, and 13 bases lay between the germline ends. The CDR3 consists of 13 residues. The CDR3 DNA reads as TGTGCCAGCAGTTCCCCCCCGCGGGGTGAGCAGTTCTTC. Translation gives CASSSPPRGEQFF.

The chain employs TRBV12-3 or TRBV12-4 and TRBJ1-5; D perhaps matches TRBD1 (5 bases). The V end lost 6 bases, the J end lost 1 base, and 7 bases lay between the germline ends. The length of the CDR3 is 13 residues. This CDR3 reads CASRRDSNQPQHF. CDR3 bases: TGTGCCAGCAGGAGGGACAGCAATCAGCCCCAGCATTTT.

The chain employs TRBV20-1 and TRBJ2-3; 8 nucleotides line up with TRBD2. This CDR3 has 16 amino acids. Looked up from germline, CDR1 is DFQATT and CDR2 is SNEGSKA (reference sequence). V gave up 5 bases and J gave up 4 bases; unmatched junction bases: 14. The CDR3 DNA follows: TGCAGTGCTCCTCACAGGTCAGCGGGAGCCGCAGATACGCAGTATTTT. Its protein product is CSAPHRSAGAADTQYF.

This clonotype has at least ten counts. The CDR3 sequence: CSGYTEGNYGYTF. In nucleotides, the CDR3 is TGCAGCGGCTATACAGAAGGGAACTATGGCTACACCTTC. This chain connects TRBV29-1 to TRBJ1-2, with no clear D. V lost 7 bases and J lost 2, with 14 bases in between. The CDR3 has 13 amino acids. Germline CDR1 SQVTM, CDR2 ANQGSEA.